This T cell receptor (beta chain) originates from a study of spatial heterogeneity in lung cancer. Study context: Available follow-up PBMC samples, collected a median of roughly 2 years post-resection, were sequenced. Among detected sequences, beta-chain ones consistently exceeded alpha-chain ones in number.

General observations from the study: There were more appearances of ubiquitous expanded tumor TCRs in blood at resection than at follow-up.

TCR cDNA molecules each had a unique molecular identifier. TCRdb analysed the 5' RACE reads with MiXCR anew, one entry per CDR3 protein. The profile shows some 120,000 distinct CDR3 sequences, less than 15% of them singletons. Described time point: blood at routine non-recurrence follow-up after resection. Unsorted whole RNA from tumor, nontumor lung or frozen PBMC underwent sequencing. This clonotype has at least ten counts. Its specificity is not known. Germline assignment: CDR1 MNHEY and CDR2 SVGAGI. This CDR3 comprises 15 residues. V shed 5 bases and J shed 6 bases, with 17 bases lying between them.

Specimen: PBMCs, collected at follow-up. This chain connects TRBV6-5 to TRBJ2-4; a possible D gene is TRBD1 (6 bases). The source of this sequence is a male donor with early-stage non-small cell lung cancer. In nucleotides, the CDR3 is TGTGCCAGCAGTCAAGCAACAGGGAAGGGAAACATTCAGTACTTC. It is translated as CASSQATGKGNIQYF.